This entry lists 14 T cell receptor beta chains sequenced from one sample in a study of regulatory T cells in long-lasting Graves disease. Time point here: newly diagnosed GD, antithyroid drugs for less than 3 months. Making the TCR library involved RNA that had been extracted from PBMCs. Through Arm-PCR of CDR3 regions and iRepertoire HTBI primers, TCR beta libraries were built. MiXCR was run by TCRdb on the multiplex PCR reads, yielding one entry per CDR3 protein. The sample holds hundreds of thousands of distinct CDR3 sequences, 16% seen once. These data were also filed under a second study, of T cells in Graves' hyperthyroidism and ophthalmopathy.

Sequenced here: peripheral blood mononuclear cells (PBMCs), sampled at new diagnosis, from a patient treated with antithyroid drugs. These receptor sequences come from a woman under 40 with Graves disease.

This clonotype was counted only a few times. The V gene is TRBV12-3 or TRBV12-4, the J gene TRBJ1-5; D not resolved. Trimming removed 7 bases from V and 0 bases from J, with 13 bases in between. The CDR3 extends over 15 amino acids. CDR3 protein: CASNSFMGSNQPQHF. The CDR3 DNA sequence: TGTGCCAGCAATTCATTCATGGGTAGCAATCAGCCCCAGCATTTT.

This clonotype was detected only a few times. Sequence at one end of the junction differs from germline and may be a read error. The CDR3 sequence: CASSPSSDTQCF. CDR3 bases: TGTGCCAGCAGTCCCAGCTCAGATACGCAGTGTTTT. The chain uses TRBV2 and TRBJ2-3; D is unclear. Germline CDR1 and CDR2: SNHLY and FYNNEI. This CDR3 is built from 12 residues.

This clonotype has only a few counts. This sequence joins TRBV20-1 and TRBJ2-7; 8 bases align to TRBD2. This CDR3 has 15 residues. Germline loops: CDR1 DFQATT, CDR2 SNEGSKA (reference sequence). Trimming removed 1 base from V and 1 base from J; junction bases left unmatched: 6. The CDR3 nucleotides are TGCAGTGCTAGAGGGTTGCGGGAGGCTTCCTACGAGCAGTACTTC. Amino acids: CSARGLREASYEQYF.

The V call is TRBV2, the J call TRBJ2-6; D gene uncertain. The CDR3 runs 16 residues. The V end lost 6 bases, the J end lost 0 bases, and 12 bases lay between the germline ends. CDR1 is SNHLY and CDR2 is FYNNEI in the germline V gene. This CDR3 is CASREKLLSGANVLTF. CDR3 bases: TGTGCCAGCAGGGAGAAACTGCTCTCTGGGGCCAACGTCCTGACTTTC.

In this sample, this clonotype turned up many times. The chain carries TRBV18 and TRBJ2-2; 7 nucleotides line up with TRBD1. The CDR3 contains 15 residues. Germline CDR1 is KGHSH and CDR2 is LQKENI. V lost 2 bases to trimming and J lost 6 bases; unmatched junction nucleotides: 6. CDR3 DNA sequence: TGTGCCAGCTCACCAAGACAGGGTGATCCCGGGGAGCTGTTTTTT. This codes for CASSPRQGDPGELFF. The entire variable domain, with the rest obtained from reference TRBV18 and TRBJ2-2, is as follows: NAGVMQNPRHLVRRRGQEARLRCSPMKGHSHVYWYRQLPEEGLKFMVYLQKENIIDESGMPKERFSAEFPKEGPSILRIQQVVRGDSAAYFCASSPRQGDPGELFFGEGSRLTVL.

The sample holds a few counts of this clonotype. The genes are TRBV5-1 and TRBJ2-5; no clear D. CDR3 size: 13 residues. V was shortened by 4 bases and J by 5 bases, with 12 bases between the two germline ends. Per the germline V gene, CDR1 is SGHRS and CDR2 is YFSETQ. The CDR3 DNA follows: TGCGCCAGCAGCCGGAGTGTGGAGGAGACCCAGTACTTC. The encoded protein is CASSRSVEETQYF. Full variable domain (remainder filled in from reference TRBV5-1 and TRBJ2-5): KAGVTQTPRYLIKTRGQQVTLSCSPISGHRSVSWYQQTPGQGLQFLFEYFSETQRNKGNFPGRFSGRQFSNSRSEMNVSTLELGDSALYLCASSRSVEETQYFGPGTRLLVL.

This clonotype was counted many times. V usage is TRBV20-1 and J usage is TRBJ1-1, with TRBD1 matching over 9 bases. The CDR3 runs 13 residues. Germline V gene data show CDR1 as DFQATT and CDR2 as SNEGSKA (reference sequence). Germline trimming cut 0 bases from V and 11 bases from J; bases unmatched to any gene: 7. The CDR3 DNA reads TGCAGTGCTAGAGATCAGGGGACAGGGCGCGCTTTCTTT. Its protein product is CSARDQGTGRAFF.

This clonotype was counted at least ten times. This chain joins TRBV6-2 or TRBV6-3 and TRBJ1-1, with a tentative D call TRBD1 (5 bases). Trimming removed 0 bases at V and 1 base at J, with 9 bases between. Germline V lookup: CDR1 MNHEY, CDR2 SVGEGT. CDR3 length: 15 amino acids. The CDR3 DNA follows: TGTGCCAGCAGTTACTCGGGGACCGAGAACACTGAAGCTTTCTTT. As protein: CASSYSGTENTEAFF.

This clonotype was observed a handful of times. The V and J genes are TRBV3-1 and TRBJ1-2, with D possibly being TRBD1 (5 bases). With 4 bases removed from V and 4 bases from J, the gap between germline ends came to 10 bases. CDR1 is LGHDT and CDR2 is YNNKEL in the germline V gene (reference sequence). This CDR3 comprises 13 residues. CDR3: CASSRDGIYGYTF. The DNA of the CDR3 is TGTGCCAGCAGCCGGGACGGTATCTATGGCTACACCTTC.

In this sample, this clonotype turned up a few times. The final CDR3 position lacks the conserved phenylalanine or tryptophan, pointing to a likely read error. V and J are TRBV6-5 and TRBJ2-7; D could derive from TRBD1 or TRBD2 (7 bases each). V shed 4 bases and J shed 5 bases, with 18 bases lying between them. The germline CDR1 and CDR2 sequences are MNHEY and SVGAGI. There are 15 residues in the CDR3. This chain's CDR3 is CASSSPTGRVHEQYL. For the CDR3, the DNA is TGTGCCAGCAGTTCTCCGACAGGGAGGGTCCACGAGCAGTACCTC.

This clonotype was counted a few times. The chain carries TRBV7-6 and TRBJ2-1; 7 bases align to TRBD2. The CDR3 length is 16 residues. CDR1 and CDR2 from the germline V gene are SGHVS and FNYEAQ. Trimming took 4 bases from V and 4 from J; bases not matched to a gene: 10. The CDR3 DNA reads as TGTGCCAGCAGCTCGATCCGACCGGGACTATACAATGAGCAGTTCTTC. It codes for CASSSIRPGLYNEQFF.

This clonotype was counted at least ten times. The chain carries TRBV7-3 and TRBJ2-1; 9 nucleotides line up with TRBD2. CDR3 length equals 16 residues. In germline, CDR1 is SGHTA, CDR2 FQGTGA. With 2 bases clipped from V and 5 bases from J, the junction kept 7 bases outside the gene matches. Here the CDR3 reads CASSLGPAGGDNEQFF. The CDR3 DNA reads TGTGCCAGCAGCTTAGGTCCAGCGGGAGGAGACAATGAGCAGTTCTTC.

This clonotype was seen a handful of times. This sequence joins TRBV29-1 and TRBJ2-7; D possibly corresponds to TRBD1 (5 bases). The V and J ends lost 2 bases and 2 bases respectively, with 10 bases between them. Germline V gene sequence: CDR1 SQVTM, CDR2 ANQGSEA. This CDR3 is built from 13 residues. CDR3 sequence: CSVERQGPYEQYF. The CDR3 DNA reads TGCAGCGTTGAACGGCAGGGCCCCTACGAGCAGTACTTC.

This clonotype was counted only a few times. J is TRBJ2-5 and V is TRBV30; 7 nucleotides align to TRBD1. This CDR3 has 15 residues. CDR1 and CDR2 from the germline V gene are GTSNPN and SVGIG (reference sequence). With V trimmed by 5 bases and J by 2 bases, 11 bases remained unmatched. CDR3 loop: CAWASGTVRQETQYF. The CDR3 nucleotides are TGTGCCTGGGCATCCGGGACAGTCAGACAAGAGACCCAGTACTTC.